One sample yielded the 26 T cell receptor beta chains listed below, sequenced in a study of T cells in Graves' hyperthyroidism and ophthalmopathy. From RNA transcripts, TCR beta CDR3 regions were amplified. RT-PCR in the first round (using the HTBI primer set) targeted the TCR CDR3. TCRdb re-called the multiplex PCR reads with MiXCR, one entry per CDR3 protein. The sample has about 300,000 distinct CDR3 sequences; around 19% are singletons. The sequenced sample consisted of blood. These receptors all stem from a middle-aged man with Graves' ophthalmopathy.

This clonotype was seen at least ten times. The rearrangement links TRBV3-1 to TRBJ1-4, with TRBD1 matching 8 bases. Germline lookup yields CDR1 LGHDT and CDR2 YNNKEL (reference sequence). J lost 15 bases, V lost 4 bases, and 7 bases had no gene match. This CDR3 is built from 12 residues. The CDR3: CASSLGQGVVFF. In DNA, the CDR3 is TGTGCCAGCAGCCTTGGACAGGGTGTGGTGTTTTTT.

In its sample, this clonotype was seen many times. CDR3 in DNA: TGTGCCAGCAGCGCCGGGACTAGCGTAAGCTCCTACAATGAGCAGTTCTTC. Translating it yields CASSAGTSVSSYNEQFF. This rearrangement joins TRBV11-2 to TRBJ2-1; 10 bases are shared with TRBD2. Per germline, CDR1 SGHAT and CDR2 FQNNGV. The CDR3 has 17 amino acids. Losses at the gene ends were 5 bases for V and 0 bases for J; bases not matched to a gene: 7.

This clonotype was recorded at least ten times. The V and J genes are TRBV18 and TRBJ2-7; 8 nucleotides align to TRBD2. The CDR3 has 15 residues. Looked up from germline, CDR1 is KGHSH and CDR2 is LQKENI. Trimming removed 2 bases from V and 4 bases from J; junction bases left unmatched: 7. CDR3 loop: CASSPGGTGGYEQYF. CDR3 coding DNA: TGTGCCAGCTCACCAGGCGGCACGGGAGGGTACGAGCAGTACTTC.

In this sample, this clonotype turned up many times. The V and J genes are TRBV5-1 and TRBJ2-1, with D perhaps matching TRBD1 or TRBD2 (5 bases each). Germline values: CDR1 SGHRS, CDR2 YFSETQ. This CDR3 comprises 15 residues. Trimming removed 0 bases at V and 6 bases at J, with 13 bases between. This CDR3 reads CASSLASNRGNEQFF. As DNA, the CDR3 is TGCGCCAGCAGCTTGGCTAGCAATAGGGGCAATGAGCAGTTCTTC.

This clonotype was counted between two and nine times. This chain links TRBV6-2 or TRBV6-3 with TRBJ2-7; D might be TRBD2 (6 bases). The V gene's germline CDR1 is MNHEY and CDR2 SVGEGT. V was trimmed by 11 bases and J by 5 bases, leaving 19 bases between them. The CDR3 is 13 amino acids. CDR3 sequence: CAAHGLGTDEQYF. The CDR3 DNA sequence: TGTGCCGCCCATGGCCTTGGGACTGACGAGCAGTACTTC.

V is TRBV10-3 and J is TRBJ1-1; D gene uncertain. This CDR3 has 12 amino acids. Germline V gene lookup returns CDR1 ENHRY and CDR2 SYGVKD. V dropped 6 bases and J dropped 0 bases, with 5 bases sitting between them. CDR3 region: CAIRHMNTEAFF. As DNA, the CDR3 is TGTGCCATCAGACATATGAACACTGAAGCTTTCTTT.

This clonotype was observed many times. The chain recombines TRBV19 with TRBJ2-1; 7 bases agree with TRBD1. With V trimmed by 7 bases and J by 6 bases, 6 bases remained unmatched. The CDR3 spans 13 residues. Looked up from germline, CDR1 is LNHDA and CDR2 is SQIVND (reference sequence). This CDR3 reads CASNRGRSNEQFF. The CDR3 DNA is TGTGCCAGTAACAGGGGAAGGTCCAATGAGCAGTTCTTC.

The rearrangement uses TRBV3-1 and TRBJ2-1; 10 bases fit TRBD2. The CDR3 length is 16 residues. Germline-derived CDR1 and CDR2 are LGHDT and YNNKEL (reference sequence). The J segment lost 9 bases and the V segment lost 4 bases, leaving 12 bases of the junction unmatched. The chain's CDR3 is CASSPASGSFPGEQFF. The CDR3 bases are TGTGCCAGCAGCCCCGCTAGCGGGAGTTTTCCCGGTGAGCAGTTCTTC.

This clonotype was counted a few times. V is TRBV20-1 and J is TRBJ2-1; 9 bases agree with TRBD2. Trimming at V came to 1 base and at J to 7 bases, leaving 5 bases not matched to a gene. Looked up from germline, CDR1 is DFQATT and CDR2 is SNEGSKA (reference sequence). The CDR3 is 14 residues long. The CDR3 reads CSARGSSGINEQFF. DNA for the CDR3: TGCAGTGCTAGAGGGTCTAGCGGGATTAATGAGCAGTTCTTC.

CDR3 sequence reads: CASSEASNYGYTF. Written as DNA, the CDR3 is TGTGCCAGCAGTGAAGCCTCCAACTATGGCTACACCTTC. The chain recombines TRBV6-1 with TRBJ1-2, with unresolved D. Per the germline V gene, CDR1 is MNHNS and CDR2 is SASEGT. With 0 bases removed from V and 2 bases from J, the gap between germline ends came to 4 bases. This CDR3 region has 13 residues.

V gene TRBV13 combines with J gene TRBJ2-3; 10 bases are shared with TRBD2. Germline V gives CDR1 PRHDT, CDR2 FYEKMQ (reference sequence). V gave up 3 bases and J gave up 0 bases; unmatched junction bases: 6. The CDR3 has 17 amino acids. The CDR3 sequence: CASSLQREGRSTDTQYF. The CDR3 nucleotides are TGTGCCAGCAGCTTGCAGCGGGAGGGCCGAAGCACAGATACGCAGTATTTT.

This rearrangement joins TRBV20-1 to TRBJ2-2; 7 nucleotides align to TRBD2. With V trimmed by 1 base and J by 3 bases, 8 bases remained unmatched. The CDR3 is 16 residues long. Germline values: CDR1 DFQATT, CDR2 SNEGSKA (reference sequence). CDR3 sequence: CSARVAASGDTGELFF. The CDR3 DNA is TGCAGTGCTAGAGTTGCGGCTAGCGGAGACACCGGGGAGCTGTTTTTT.

The chain has TRBV13 and TRBJ1-1, with TRBD1 as a possible D gene (5 bases). Germline V lookup: CDR1 PRHDT, CDR2 FYEKMQ (reference sequence). This CDR3 region has 14 residues. V gave up 4 bases and J gave up 4 bases, with 13 bases separating them. CDR3 nucleotides: TGTGCCAGCAGCTCCTACAGGTCTGCCACTGAAGCTTTCTTT. Translating it yields CASSSYRSATEAFF.

This clonotype showed up just once. This may be a read error: a much more frequent sequence differs by one nucleotide. The V and J genes are TRBV6-2 or TRBV6-3 and TRBJ1-5; 11 bases agree with TRBD1. This CDR3 is 15 amino acids long. Looked up from germline, CDR1 is MNHEY and CDR2 is SVGEGT. This CDR3 reads CVSSALGQGDQPQHF. In nucleotides, the CDR3 is TGTGTCAGCAGTGCCCTGGGACAGGGGGATCAGCCCCAGCATTTT.

Turning to this clonotype: One end of the junction fails to match germline, which may point to a read error. The chain couples TRBV10-3 to TRBJ2-7, with 14 bases fitting TRBD2. Germline CDR1 ENHRY, CDR2 SYGVKD. CDR3 length: 18 amino acids. CDR3 coding DNA: TGTGCCAGCAGTCCGGGCCTGGGACTAGCGGGAGAGGCCTACGAGCAGTACTTC. It specifies CASSPGLGLAGEAYEQYF.

This clonotype came up many times. The rearrangement joins TRBV5-1 to TRBJ2-1; 7 bases agree with TRBD1. Per the germline V gene, CDR1 is SGHRS and CDR2 is YFSETQ. V was pared by 0 bases and J by 4 bases, with 4 bases of the junction left unmatched. This CDR3 spans 15 amino acids. The CDR3 DNA follows: TGCGCCAGCAGCTTGGATGACAGGGTATACAATGAGCAGTTCTTC. Protein: CASSLDDRVYNEQFF.

On this clonotype itself: An end of the junction differs from the germline gene, which may be a read error. This chain links TRBV14 with TRBJ2-7; a weak D match, TRBD1 (5 bases). The CDR3 sequence is 18 residues long. From germline, CDR1 is SGHDN and CDR2 FVKESK. CDR3 protein: CASSEDIRQPGGSYEQYF. CDR3 nucleotides: TGTGCCAGCAGCGAAGATATAAGACAGCCGGGCGGCTCCTACGAGCAGTACTTC.

This chain links TRBV20-1 with TRBJ1-5; D not certain. V was trimmed by 0 bases and J by 1 base, leaving 10 bases between them. Germline values: CDR1 DFQATT, CDR2 SNEGSKA (reference sequence). The CDR3 sequence is 15 residues long. The CDR3 DNA reads as TGCAGTGCTAGAGATCGGGTGGAAAGCAATCAGCCCCAGCATTTT. Protein sequence: CSARDRVESNQPQHF.

In this sample, this clonotype turned up many times. This chain connects TRBV3-1 to TRBJ1-2; D possibly corresponds to TRBD1 (6 bases). CDR3 length equals 14 residues. Germline loops: CDR1 LGHDT, CDR2 YNNKEL (reference sequence). V lost 2 bases and J 2 bases, leaving 9 bases between the germline ends. The CDR3 DNA follows: TGTGCCAGCAGCCAAACTCAGGGGAACTATGGCTACACCTTC. This translates into CASSQTQGNYGYTF.

V usage is TRBV27 and J usage is TRBJ1-1; D is possibly TRBD1 (6 bases). Germline CDR1 is MNHEY and CDR2 is SMNVEV (reference sequence). The CDR3 is 17 residues long. V lost 2 bases to trimming and J lost 5 bases, with 21 bases between them. The CDR3, as DNA: TGTGCCAGCAGTTTAAGGTGGCGGGGCACAGGGTTGACTGAAGCTTTCTTT. Amino acid sequence: CASSLRWRGTGLTEAFF.

The V gene is TRBV24-1, the J gene TRBJ2-3; TRBD2 matches at 12 bases. Per germline, CDR1 KGHDR and CDR2 SFDVKD. After removal of 2 bases from V and 4 bases from J, the junction contained 3 bases not matched to a gene. This CDR3 comprises 16 residues. CDR3 nucleotides: TGTGCCACCAGTGATTGGACTAGCGGGAATTCAGATACGCAGTATTTT. This encodes CATSDWTSGNSDTQYF.

The sample holds a few counts of this clonotype. This chain connects TRBV27 to TRBJ2-7, with 9 nucleotides matching TRBD1. Germline values: CDR1 MNHEY, CDR2 SMNVEV (reference sequence). This CDR3 spans 14 amino acids. J gave up 1 base and V 6 bases, and 4 bases lay outside the gene matches. As DNA, the CDR3 is TGTGCCAGCAGACGACAGGGGGAGTCCTACGAGCAGTACTTC. Its protein product is CASRRQGESYEQYF.

This clonotype appeared many times. This rearrangement joins TRBV18 to TRBJ1-5, with D perhaps TRBD1 (6 bases). There are 14 residues in the CDR3. Trimming stripped 3 bases from V and 6 bases from J, with 12 bases between. CDR1 is KGHSH and CDR2 is LQKENI in the germline V gene. The CDR3 sequence: CASSPGQLGQPQHF. As DNA, the CDR3 is TGTGCCAGCTCACCGGGACAATTGGGTCAGCCCCAGCATTTT.

This clonotype was seen ten or more times. The chain couples TRBV30 to TRBJ1-2, with 7 positions matching TRBD1. Germline-derived CDR1 and CDR2 are GTSNPN and SVGIG (reference sequence). CDR3 size: 15 residues. V was clipped by 4 bases and J by 2 bases; unmatched bases: 10. CDR3 protein: CAWTWSDRPNYGYTF. DNA of the CDR3: TGTGCCTGGACTTGGTCGGACAGGCCAAACTATGGCTACACCTTC.

The chain carries TRBV3-1 and TRBJ2-1; TRBD2 aligns across 9 bases. Looked up from germline, CDR1 is LGHDT and CDR2 is YNNKEL (reference sequence). This CDR3 contains 16 residues. V trimming: 4 bases; J trimming: 6 bases; junction bases outside the gene matches: 10. The CDR3 here is CASSLGTSRVVNEQFF. The CDR3 coding sequence is TGTGCCAGCAGCCTGGGGACTAGCAGGGTCGTCAATGAGCAGTTCTTC.

The chain couples TRBV9 to TRBJ1-2; 7 bases align to TRBD1. CDR3 length equals 15 residues. CDR1 and CDR2 (germline): SGDLS, YYNGEE. J lost 2 bases, V lost 0 bases, and 4 bases had no gene match. This chain's CDR3 is CASSVGETGNYGYTF. DNA for the CDR3: TGTGCCAGCAGCGTAGGAGAGACAGGGAACTATGGCTACACCTTC.